This TCR beta chain was profiled in a study of T cell responses to AZD1222 COVID-19 vaccine. Broader study findings: With two AZD1222 doses given, Spike-specific TCR breadth and depth both rose. A mostly white British donor set with more females was recruited, and clonal diversity was possibly underestimated. It was only a handful of AZD1222 recipients who were seropositive at baseline.

CDR3 size: 13 residues. V lost 7 bases and J lost 0, with 7 bases in between. From germline, CDR1 is SNHLY and CDR2 FYNNEI. The data were produced by immunoSEQ multiplex PCR, yet TCRdb's version contains in-frame clones alone and is incomplete. This table has approximately 200,000 clones, about 89% appearing once. Remarks on this clone: What it binds is unknown.

The sample was peripheral blood, taken 28 days after the second AZD1222 dose. The source is an adult who received the AZD1222 COVID-19 vaccine. This rearrangement joins TRBV2 to TRBJ1-5, with D possibly being TRBD1 (5 bases). CDR3 in DNA: TGTGCCAGCATGGGGGTTAGCAATCAGCCCCAGCATTTT. It is translated as CASMGVSNQPQHF.